The source of this T cell receptor beta chain is a study of T-cell reconstitution after alpha-beta-depleted transplantation in children. Construction of the TCRbeta library involved unique molecular identifiers. TCRdb used MiXCR to reprocess the PCR reads, holding one entry per CDR3 protein. The sample holds around 700,000 distinct CDR3 sequences, less than 15% seen once. This clonotype was recorded at least ten times. Its cognate antigen is unknown. Study-wide findings and caveats: As was reported, about two months after transplant, alpha-beta T cells came from several hundred expanded graft clones. Some patients' high day-60 TCRbeta diversity was traced to surviving recipient T cells and thymic progenitors. At one year after transplant, newly produced T cells mostly accounted for T-cell counts and diversity.

Sequencing was performed on PBMCs, taken before TCRalphabeta/CD19-depleted stem cell transplant. The origin of this receptor is a girl aged 2 to 10 with congenital amegakaryocytic thrombocytopenia, due to receive a stem cell transplant.

CDR3 DNA: TGCGCCTCCGGACCCACTAGCGGGGGGGCGGTTACGCAGTATTTT. This gives the protein CASGPTSGGAVTQYF. The V and J genes are TRBV4-1 and TRBJ2-3; 13 nucleotides line up with TRBD2. Germline V gene data show CDR1 as MGHRA and CDR2 as YSYEKL. The CDR3 extends over 15 amino acids. The V and J ends lost 11 bases and 8 bases, in that order; junction bases with no gene match: 13.